These 17 T cell receptor beta chains were sequenced from one sample in a study of CD8+ T cells in alopecia areata. Treatment here: oral pan-JAK inhibitor, 5-10 mg twice daily. Extraction and reverse transcription of RNA yielded cDNA as the sequencing template. The repertoire was sequenced with immunoSEQ multiplex PCR; TCRdb's copy has only in-frame clones and lacks some. The sample consists of more than 150,000 clones, roughly half of them appearing once. Sequenced here: CD8+ T cells sorted from blood, sampled around week 54, from a patient treated with tofacitinib. Receptors were obtained from a human donor with alopecia areata.

This clone was observed a handful of times. V gene TRBV18 combines with J gene TRBJ2-5, with 8 bases aligning to TRBD1. The CDR3 is made up of 15 amino acids. With V trimmed by 0 bases and J by 0 bases, 0 bases remained unmatched. Germline V gene sequence: CDR1 KGHSH, CDR2 LQKENI. This CDR3 reads CASSPPGQDQETQYF. CDR3 coding DNA: TGTGCCAGCTCACCACCGGGACAGGACCAAGAGACCCAGTACTTC. The full variable domain, rest sourced from reference TRBV18 and TRBJ2-5, is NAGVMQNPRHLVRRRGQEARLRCSPMKGHSHVYWYRQLPEEGLKFMVYLQKENIIDESGMPKERFSAEFPKEGPSILRIQQVVRGDSAAYFCASSPPGQDQETQYFGPGTRLLVL.

The chain joins TRBV29-1 to TRBJ1-1; D remains unclear. From germline, CDR1 is SQVTM and CDR2 ANQGSEA. V shed 2 bases and J shed 2 bases, with 12 bases lying between them. This CDR3 has 14 amino acids. Here the CDR3 DNA reads TGCAGCGTTGAAACCGCCAGGATAAACACTGAAGCTTTCTTT. This encodes CSVETARINTEAFF.

V is TRBV5-8 and J is TRBJ1-6; D might be TRBD1 (5 bases). This CDR3 contains 15 residues. CDR1 and CDR2 from the germline V gene are SGHTS and YDEGEE. Trimming removed 6 bases at V and 6 bases at J, with 16 bases between. The CDR3 here is CASTLLSGTNSPLHF. The CDR3 bases are TGTGCCAGCACCCTCTTGAGCGGGACTAATTCACCCCTCCACTTT.

The chain combines TRBV12-5 with TRBJ2-7; D gene ambiguous. CDR3 length equals 15 residues. Trimming shortened V by 4 bases and J by 3 bases, and 16 bases separated the two germline ends. Germline lookup yields CDR1 LGHNT and CDR2 FRNRAP. The CDR3 is CASGWAIKLNYEQYF. The CDR3 DNA reads TGTGCTAGTGGTTGGGCCATTAAGTTGAACTACGAGCAGTACTTC.

The chain employs TRBV27 and TRBJ1-1; maybe TRBD1 (5 bases). This CDR3 spans 15 amino acids. Germline V CDR1 and CDR2: MNHEY, SMNVEV (reference sequence). V was cut by 0 bases and J by 4 bases, with 12 bases left in between. CDR3 protein: CASSLSTEGTTEAFF. The CDR3 bases are TGTGCCAGCAGTTTATCGACAGAGGGGACCACTGAAGCTTTCTTT.

CDR3 sequence reads: CATTDGSEDIQYF. The CDR3 DNA sequence: TGTGCTACTACAGACGGTTCCGAGGACATTCAGTACTTC. The rearrangement uses TRBV30 and TRBJ2-4; D gene ambiguous. CDR3 size: 13 residues. The germline gives CDR1 GTSNPN, CDR2 SVGIG (reference sequence).

The chain employs TRBV5-4 and TRBJ1-1; 8 bases agree with TRBD1. V shed 3 bases, J shed 7 bases, and the junction held 2 bases outside the gene matches. Germline CDR1 is SGHNT and CDR2 is YYREEE (reference sequence). The CDR3 length is 12 residues. The CDR3 nucleotides are TGTGCCAGCAGCTGGGACAGGAGTGAAGCTTTCTTT. This gives the protein CASSWDRSEAFF.

In its sample, this clone was seen once. The gene calls are TRBV6-5 and TRBJ2-3; D gene unclear. There are 14 residues in the CDR3. Trimming took off 2 bases at V and 2 bases at J, with 8 bases between the two ends. Per germline, CDR1 MNHEY and CDR2 SVGAGI. This CDR3 is CASSYGPDTDTQYF. Written as DNA, the CDR3 is TGTGCCAGCAGTTACGGGCCAGACACAGATACGCAGTATTTT.

The chain has TRBV10-2 and TRBJ2-3, with 11 bases aligning to TRBD2. J was trimmed by 3 bases and V by 8 bases; bases with no gene match: 4. The CDR3 has 14 residues. Germline CDR1 is WSHSY and CDR2 is SAAADI. CDR3 sequence: CASSVAGGTDTQYF. CDR3 DNA: TGCGCCAGCTCGGTAGCGGGGGGGACAGATACGCAGTATTTT.

The sample holds a few counts of this clone. The chain is built from TRBV13 and TRBJ1-6; the D is unclear. The CDR3 runs 14 residues. CDR1 is PRHDT, CDR2 FYEKMQ, per germline (reference sequence). V lost 1 base to trimming and J lost 13 bases, with 14 bases between them. The CDR3 nucleotides are TGTGCCAGCAGCTTAGAAGGGCGCGGAATCCCCCTCCACTTT. This translates into CASSLEGRGIPLHF.

The chain combines TRBV7-3 with TRBJ2-1; 7 bases are a match to TRBD2. Germline-derived CDR1 and CDR2 are SGHTA and FQGTGA. The ends lost 5 bases at V and 4 bases at J; junction bases unmatched: 8. The CDR3 length is 15 residues. This CDR3 reads CASSPLAGDYNEQFF. CDR3 DNA sequence: TGTGCCAGCAGCCCCCTGGCGGGGGATTACAATGAGCAGTTCTTC.

In its sample, this clone was seen a few times. The V and J genes are TRBV7-2 and TRBJ2-7; D not certain. The CDR3 consists of 11 residues. V shed 5 bases and J shed 7 bases, with 9 bases lying between them. CDR1 is SGHTA and CDR2 is FQGNSA in the germline V gene. The DNA of the CDR3 is TGTGCCAGCAGCCCAGTGAGGGAGCAGTACTTC. Its protein product is CASSPVREQYF.

To note about this clone: Distinct nucleotide sequences in the sample also encode this CDR3. J is TRBJ1-2 and V is TRBV7-9; D call uncertain. The germline CDR1 and CDR2 sequences are SEHNR and FQNEAQ (reference sequence). This CDR3 is built from 11 residues. V lost 5 bases and J 8 bases, leaving 9 bases between the germline ends. The CDR3 is CASSPDGGYTF. In DNA form, the CDR3 reads TGTGCCAGCAGCCCCGACGGAGGCTACACCTTC. The full variable domain, its missing parts supplied by reference TRBV7-9 and TRBJ1-2, is DTGVSQNPRHKITKRGQNVTFRCDPISEHNRLYWYRQTLGQGPEFLTYFQNEAQLEKSRLLSDRFSAERPKGSFSTLEIQRTEQGDSAMYLCASSPDGGYTFGSGTRLTVV.

V usage is TRBV7-9 and J usage is TRBJ1-2; no definite D call. The CDR3 loop spans 10 amino acids. Per germline, CDR1 SEHNR and CDR2 FQNEAQ (reference sequence). Between the trimmed V and J ends, which lost 5 bases and 6 bases, there was a span of 4 bases. The CDR3 DNA follows: TGTGCCAGCAGCCCCAATGGCTACACCTTC. Encoded protein: CASSPNGYTF.

This rearrangement joins TRBV11-2 to TRBJ2-5; D unresolved. Germline CDR1 SGHAT, CDR2 FQNNGV. V was cut by 0 bases and J by 4 bases, with 6 bases left in between. The CDR3 is made up of 13 amino acids. This CDR3 reads CASSLDGVETQYF. CDR3 bases: TGTGCCAGCAGCTTAGATGGGGTAGAGACCCAGTACTTC.

This clone was found a few times. The chain carries TRBV5-1 and TRBJ2-3; 8 positions agree with TRBD1. The CDR3 has 15 residues. The junction had 8 bases not matched to a gene; V was cut back by 3 bases and J by 5 bases. Germline V gene data show CDR1 as SGHRS and CDR2 as YFSETQ. The CDR3 sequence is CASSWGTGTLDTQYF. The CDR3 DNA reads as TGCGCCAGCAGCTGGGGGACAGGAACCTTAGATACGCAGTATTTT.

This clone turned up a few times. This chain connects TRBV30 to TRBJ1-1; D is ambiguous. The CDR3 contains 11 residues. Germline CDR1 is GTSNPN and CDR2 is SVGIG (reference sequence). Trimming cost V 0 bases and J 9 bases, with 8 bases left between them. The CDR3 reads CAWSVLAKAFF. CDR3 sequence (DNA): TGTGCCTGGAGTGTACTAGCCAAAGCTTTCTTT.